This section outlines one TCR beta chain sequence together with its context. As originally analysed: Nucleated cell counts were estimated from reference gene primer amplification. Data came from immunoSEQ multiplex PCR; TCRdb stores just in-frame clones and leaves some out. For V, J and clone size, that table is used; D and trimming come from the DNA. Of 350,000 to 550,000 clones listed, roughly 87% are singletons. The study recruited people aged about 18 to 95 years across more than 20 US areas. The entry originates in a study of blood T cell repertoires in COVID-19. Study-level background: COVID-19 samples collected from the United States, Italy and Spain covered acute and convalescent phases.

CDR3 length: 16 amino acids. Germline CDR1 reads MNHNS; CDR2 reads SASEGT. Trimming removed 2 bases at V and 3 bases at J, with 17 bases between. The specimen was PBMCs or T cells enriched from blood (not recorded which). The TCR originated in a woman in her late teens or twenties with acute COVID-19. The chain links TRBV6-1 to TRBJ2-7, with D perhaps TRBD1 (6 bases). DNA of the CDR3: TGTGCCAGCAGTGAAACCAGGATTGACAGGCTCTACGAGCAGTACTTC. Translation gives CASSETRIDRLYEQYF.